One sample yielded the 20 T cell receptor beta chains listed below, sequenced in a study of Ad26.COV2.S vaccination and SARS-CoV-2 variants. Sample treatment: around 19 received Ad26.COV2.S at low or high dose, single or two shots; roughly 5 received placebo; per-sample allocation not given. After the first vaccine or placebo injection, samples were drawn on day 63. The method was immunoSEQ multiplex PCR; TCRdb's version includes in-frame clones alone and lacks a portion of them. The table records some 300,000 clones, just under 85% of them present only once. The sequences come from peripheral blood, collected in a trial of Ad26.COV2.S vaccine versus placebo. These receptors were taken from a person between 18 and 65 years old who received the Ad26.COV2.S COVID-19 vaccine or a placebo.

The chain employs TRBV28 and TRBJ2-7; weak D call: TRBD1 (5 bases). CDR3 length: 12 residues. V lost 4 bases, J lost 2 bases, and 6 bases lay in between. CDR1 is MDHEN, CDR2 SYDVKM, per germline. The CDR3 region is CASSSDTYEQYF. The CDR3, as DNA: TGTGCCAGCAGTTCGGACACCTACGAGCAGTACTTC.

This chain links TRBV2 with TRBJ2-1; TRBD1 might be the D (5 bases). The CDR3 totals 13 residues. Germline CDR1 and CDR2: SNHLY and FYNNEI. The germline V and J ends were trimmed by 4 bases and 5 bases, with 9 bases remaining between them. The CDR3 nucleotides are TGTGCCAGCAGTGGACAGATAAACAATGAGCAGTTCTTC. It translates to CASSGQINNEQFF.

The chain has TRBV18 and TRBJ2-7, with D perhaps TRBD1 (6 bases). Between the trimmed V and J ends, which lost 3 bases and 2 bases, there was a span of 8 bases. The CDR3 sequence is 13 residues long. The germline CDR1 and CDR2 sequences are KGHSH and LQKENI. CDR3 DNA: TGTGCCAGCTCACCGACAGGTGCCTACGAGCAGTACTTC. It yields the protein CASSPTGAYEQYF.

V and J are TRBV5-1 and TRBJ1-6; D may be TRBD1 (5 bases). Trimming removed 4 bases from V and 7 bases from J, with 18 bases in between. The length of the CDR3 is 16 residues. Germline V gives CDR1 SGHRS, CDR2 YFSETQ. CDR3 region: CASSDDWGRGNSPLHF. In DNA, the CDR3 is TGCGCCAGCAGCGACGACTGGGGACGGGGGAATTCACCCCTCCACTTT.

This sequence joins TRBV24-1 and TRBJ1-2; D may be TRBD1 (6 bases). CDR3 length equals 13 residues. The germline gives CDR1 KGHDR, CDR2 SFDVKD. The V end was cut by 7 bases, the J end by 5 bases, with 13 bases between. CDR3 DNA sequence: TGTGCCACCAGCCCGGGGGCATTTTATGGCTACACCTTC. As protein: CATSPGAFYGYTF.

This CDR3 is CASSLEAGGATEAFF. DNA of the CDR3: TGTGCCAGCAGCTTAGAGGCGGGGGGCGCCACTGAAGCTTTCTTT. The V call is TRBV13, the J call TRBJ1-1, with D perhaps TRBD1 (6 bases). V dropped 1 base and J dropped 4 bases, with 13 bases sitting between them. There are 15 residues in the CDR3. Germline values: CDR1 PRHDT, CDR2 FYEKMQ (reference sequence). The full variable domain, rest sourced from reference TRBV13 and TRBJ1-1, is AAGVIQSPRHLIKEKRETATLKCYPIPRHDTVYWYQQGPGQDPQFLISFYEKMQSDKGSIPDRFSAQQFSDYHSELNMSSLELGDSALYFCASSLEAGGATEAFFGQGTRLTVV.

This clone was counted only a few times. The chain is built from TRBV21-1 and TRBJ1-5. TRBV21-1 is labeled a pseudogene. The CDR3 runs 12 residues. CDR3: CASSPWVAPQHF. CDR3 in DNA: TGTGCCAGCAGCCCCTGGGTAGCGCCCCAGCATTTT.

The chain joins TRBV3-1 (or the pseudogene TRBV3-2) to TRBJ2-3, with D perhaps matching TRBD1 or TRBD2 (5 bases each). The V gene lost 2 bases and the J gene lost 1 base, with 7 bases spanning the gap. CDR1 is LGHDT, CDR2 YNNKEL, per germline (reference sequence). This CDR3 is built from 14 residues. The CDR3 loop reads CASSQRDGTDTQYF. The CDR3 DNA reads as TGTGCCAGCAGCCAAAGGGACGGCACAGATACGCAGTATTTT.

V gene TRBV5-1 combines with J gene TRBJ2-7; weak D call: TRBD1 (6 bases). This CDR3 has 15 amino acids. Germline V lookup: CDR1 SGHRS, CDR2 YFSETQ. Deletions cut 0 bases from V and 6 bases from J, with 16 bases between. The CDR3, as DNA: TGCGCCAGCAGCTTGGTGGCAGGGGTCCCCGGCGAGCAGTACTTC. Encoded protein: CASSLVAGVPGEQYF.

The J gene is TRBJ1-1, the V gene TRBV15, with D possibly being TRBD1 (6 bases). Germline V gives CDR1 LNHNV, CDR2 YYDKDF (reference sequence). V was clipped by 5 bases and J by 5 bases, with 12 bases between them. This CDR3 region has 13 residues. The CDR3 nucleotides read TGTGCCACCAGCCCGGGGGGCCGGACTGAAGCTTTCTTT. As protein: CATSPGGRTEAFF.

This chain links TRBV5-4 with TRBJ1-1; D uncertain. Germline V gives CDR1 SGHNT, CDR2 YYREEE (reference sequence). Trimming cost V 3 bases and J 3 bases, with 12 bases left between them. The length of the CDR3 is 14 residues. DNA of the CDR3: TGTGCCAGCAGCTCCCCAAATCTGGACACTGAAGCTTTCTTT. Its protein is CASSSPNLDTEAFF.

The chain has TRBV6-4 and TRBJ2-2; 7 bases fit TRBD1. The CDR3 loop spans 15 amino acids. The trim removed 7 bases at V and 10 bases at J, leaving 15 bases unmatched. CDR1 is MRHNA, CDR2 SNTAGT, per germline. CDR3 sequence reads: CASTPGQRFTEELFF. As DNA, the CDR3 is TGTGCCAGCACTCCGGGACAGAGGTTTACAGAGGAGCTGTTTTTT.

This clone counts as medium-sized. The gene calls are TRBV12-2 and TRBJ2-7; the DNA was not compared with TRBD1, the D call given in the table. TRBV12-2 is annotated as a pseudogene. This CDR3 has 11 amino acids. CDR3 sequence reads: CASRDTYEQYF. The CDR3 region has the DNA TGTGCAAGTCGCGACACCTACGAGCAGTACTTC.

The chain carries TRBV3-1 (or the pseudogene TRBV3-2) and TRBJ1-3; TRBD1 is a possible D gene (6 bases). This CDR3 contains 16 residues. Trimming left V 4 bases short and J 0 bases short, with 13 bases between. Germline V gene lookup returns CDR1 LGHDT and CDR2 YNNKEL (reference sequence). The chain's CDR3 is CASSLSGQSSGNTIYF. CDR3 DNA sequence: TGTGCCAGCAGCCTATCCGGACAGAGCTCTGGAAACACCATATATTTT.

The gene calls are TRBV14 and TRBJ2-7; D gene unclear. The germline gives CDR1 SGHDN, CDR2 FVKESK. V lost 4 bases and J 3 bases, leaving 7 bases between the germline ends. CDR3 length: 12 amino acids. In DNA, the CDR3 is TGTGCCAGCAGCCGACGGAGCTACGAGCAGTACTTC. Translated, it gives CASSRRSYEQYF.

This rearrangement joins TRBV7-3 to TRBJ1-2, with D perhaps matching TRBD1 (5 bases). Between the trimmed V and J ends, which lost 6 bases and 6 bases, there was a span of 20 bases. The CDR3 runs 15 residues. Germline V gene sequence: CDR1 SGHTA, CDR2 FQGTGA. CDR3 nucleotide sequence: TGTGCCAGCAGTTCTATTGGGACCTCCGTAGATGGCTACACCTTC. It yields the protein CASSSIGTSVDGYTF.

The chain links TRBV5-6 to TRBJ1-5; D not resolved. This CDR3 is built from 14 residues. V lost 5 bases and J 0 bases, leaving 9 bases between the germline ends. From germline, CDR1 is SGHDT and CDR2 YYEEEE. CDR3 residues: CASSSGHSNQPQHF. The CDR3 nucleotides read TGTGCCAGCAGTTCTGGCCATAGCAATCAGCCCCAGCATTTT.

The chain joins TRBV27 to TRBJ2-7, with a possible D match to TRBD1 (5 bases). V was clipped by 5 bases and J by 3 bases, with 14 bases between them. The CDR3 loop spans 14 amino acids. The germline gives CDR1 MNHEY, CDR2 SMNVEV (reference sequence). This chain's CDR3 is CASSTSFDSYEQYF. CDR3 in DNA: TGTGCCAGCAGTACCTCCTTTGACAGCTACGAGCAGTACTTC.

V is TRBV18 and J is TRBJ1-1; a possible D gene is TRBD1 (6 bases). Trimming took off 4 bases at V and 5 bases at J, with 14 bases between the two ends. This CDR3 is built from 14 residues. The germline V gene encodes CDR1 KGHSH and CDR2 LQKENI. CDR3 loop: CASSLSQGLTEAFF. The CDR3, as DNA: TGTGCCAGCTCACTGTCTCAGGGGTTGACTGAAGCTTTCTTT.

The chain uses TRBV2 and TRBJ2-1; D unclear. CDR3 length equals 16 residues. Germline assignment: CDR1 SNHLY and CDR2 FYNNEI. V dropped 5 bases and J dropped 0 bases, with 14 bases sitting between them. This CDR3 reads CASSTRGAISYNEQFF. Here the CDR3 DNA reads TGTGCCAGCAGTACCAGAGGCGCAATCTCCTACAATGAGCAGTTCTTC.